The subject of this entry is one T cell receptor (beta chain). The data were obtained in a study of blood T cell repertoires in COVID-19. At the level of the study: COVID-19 samples collected from the United States, Italy and Spain covered acute and convalescent phases. The analysed material was cDNA or gDNA that came from T cells, B-cell-depleted T cells, or PBMCs.

Adults between roughly 18 and 89 years of age took part from 24 US areas. Symptom resolution, clearance, or two negative PCRs marked the recovered donors of Cohort 3. Assay used: immunoSEQ multiplex PCR; TCRdb lists only in-frame clones, some missing. This sample carries about 440,000 clones, roughly 91% of them seen once, and the ten largest clones take approximately 0.55%. CDR1 and CDR2 (germline): MDHEN, SYDVKM. V dropped 6 bases and J dropped 6; count of bases not matched to a gene: 8. The CDR3 extends over 14 amino acids. Sequences were obtained from PBMCs or T cells enriched from blood (not recorded which). The clonotype originates from a man between 18 and 29 years old who had recovered from COVID-19. The rearrangement uses TRBV28 and TRBJ2-7, with 10 bases lining up with TRBD1. The CDR3 sequence: CASRRQGAVGEQYF. CDR3 bases: TGTGCCAGCAGACGACAGGGGGCAGTTGGCGAGCAGTACTTC.